The rows below give T cell receptor beta chains drawn from one sample of a study of T cells after yellow fever vaccination. TCRdb itself ran the 5' RACE reads through MiXCR, one entry per CDR3 protein. Of a few hundred thousand distinct CDR3 sequences in the sample, around 16% were seen once. The sample in question was PBMCs, obtained 5 days after the first yellow fever vaccination. These receptors came from a man younger than 30 who received the YFV17D yellow fever vaccine. Both conserved end residues are part of each CDR3. D genes are given only for firm matches. Only some rows state a clone size, as once, few, many or a class for expanded clones.

>TRBJ2-1|TRBV5-1|many|TRBD2
TGCGCCAGCAGCCCCGGGGGGAGCTCCTACAATGAGCAGTTCTTC
CASSPGGSSYNEQFF
>TRBJ2-1|TRBV7-2|-|-
TGTGCCAGCAGCTTAGGTAGCGGCTGGTCTTTCGAGCAGTTCTTC
CASSLGSGWSFEQFF
>TRBJ2-7|TRBV3-1|-|TRBD1
TGTGCCAGCAGCCAAAGCCGGGACAGTAGCTACGAGCAGTACTTC
CASSQSRDSSYEQYF
>TRBJ2-7|TRBV20-1|-|-
TGCAGTGCTAGAGCAAGGGACTCCTCCTACGAGCAGTACTTC
CSARARDSSYEQYF
>TRBJ2-3|TRBV9|many|-
TGTGCCAGCAGCCCCCTCTCTACAGATACGCAGTATTTT
CASSPLSTDTQYF
>TRBJ1-5|TRBV12-3/TRBV12-4|-|-
TGTGCCAGCAGTGATAGGGCTGAGCAGCCCCAGCATTTT
CASSDRAEQPQHF
>TRBJ2-5|TRBV9|-|TRBD2
TGTGCCAGCAGCGCAAGAGGTCTAGCGGGGGCTCAAGAGACCCAGTACTTC
CASSARGLAGAQETQYF
>TRBJ1-1|TRBV4-3|few|-
TGCGCCAGCAGCCAAGATGGGTGGAACACTGAAGCTTTCTTT
CASSQDGWNTEAFF
>TRBJ1-1|TRBV7-2|-|TRBD1
TGTGCCAGCAGCTACAATTCCGGGACAGTATACACTGAAGCTTTCTTT
CASSYNSGTVYTEAFF
>TRBJ1-2|TRBV6-1|few|TRBD1
TGTGCCAGCAGTGAACAGGGACAGGGGGGAGCTAACTATGGCTACACCTTC
CASSEQGQGGANYGYTF
>TRBJ1-4|TRBV27|few|-
TGTGCCAGCAGTCCCCTCGGGGGGCTGTATGAAAAACTGTTTTTT
CASSPLGGLYEKLFF
>TRBJ2-5|TRBV6-2/TRBV6-3|few|-
TGTGCCAGCACAAACAGGGGGGGAGAGACCCAGTACTTC
CASTNRGGETQYF
>TRBJ2-2|TRBV10-3|few|TRBD2
TGTGCCATCACCCCGACGACTAGCGGGGCCGCTCCCGGGGAGCTGTTTTTT
CAITPTTSGAAPGELFF
>TRBJ1-1|TRBV11-2|once|-
TGTGCCAGCAGCTTTAACCGGGAGGCCGCCTTTCGCACTGAAGCTTTCTTT
CASSFNREAAFRTEAFF
>TRBJ2-7|TRBV6-2/TRBV6-3|-|-
TGTGCCAGCAGTTACCGGGCAGGTGGATACGAGCAGTACTTC
CASSYRAGGYEQYF
>TRBJ2-7|TRBV5-1|-|-
TGCGCCAGCAGTCCCGGGACTTGGCTGGGCGAGCAGTACTTC
CASSPGTWLGEQYF
>TRBJ2-7|TRBV5-4|few|TRBD2
TGTGCCAGCAGCTCCCGTCCAAGAGGGACTAGCGGAATGTCCTACGAGCAGTACTTC
CASSSRPRGTSGMSYEQYF
>TRBJ2-1|TRBV3-1|few|-
TGTGCCAGCAGCCAAAACTATGTTAGCACCGATGAGCAGTTCTTC
CASSQNYVSTDEQFF
>TRBJ1-5|TRBV7-8|-|-
TGTGCCAGCAGCTTAGAATATAGTCAGCCCCAGCATTTT
CASSLEYSQPQHF
>TRBJ1-2|TRBV6-2/TRBV6-3|many|-
TGTGCCAGCAGTGGCGGGACGTCCAACTATGGCTACACCTTC
CASSGGTSNYGYTF
>TRBJ1-6|TRBV3-1|-|-
TGTGCCAGCAGCCAAGCAAGTGATAATTCACCCCTCCACTTT
CASSQASDNSPLHF
>TRBJ1-6|TRBV13|few|TRBD1
TGTGCCAGCAGCTTTGGGCAGGGGGACTCCTATAATTCACCCCTCCACTTT
CASSFGQGDSYNSPLHF
>TRBJ2-7|TRBV11-1|-|-
TGTGCCAGCAGCTCTGAGCAGTTCTACGAGCAGTACTTC
CASSSEQFYEQYF
>TRBJ2-5|TRBV3-1|-|-
TGTGCCAGCAGCCAATCAGCGGGCACCGGGGAGACCCAGTACTTC
CASSQSAGTGETQYF
>TRBJ1-2|TRBV7-2|many|-
TGTGCCAGCAGCTTAGGGCTCAACTATGGCTACACCTTC
CASSLGLNYGYTF
>TRBJ2-2|TRBV23-1|-|-
TGCGCCAGCAGTCACTCAAAGGCCCTGGACACCGGGGAGCTGTTTTTT
CASSHSKALDTGELFF
>TRBJ1-3|TRBV29-1|-|-
TGCAGCGTTGGAGGGGAAGGAACCATATATTTT
CSVGGEGTIYF
>TRBJ2-7|TRBV7-6|few|-
TGTGCCAGCAGCCCGCGAGGGGCCGAGCAGTACTTC
CASSPRGAEQYF
>TRBJ1-1|TRBV29-1|-|-
TGCAGCGCCTCGACAGGGAACACTGAAGCTTTCTTT
CSASTGNTEAFF